This TCR beta chain was captured in a study of T-cell reconstitution after alpha-beta-depleted transplantation in children. Trimming cost V 2 bases and J 7 bases; bases outside gene matches: 9. Per the germline V gene, CDR1 is MNHEY and CDR2 is SVGAGI. CDR3 length equals 16 residues. Preparation of the TCRbeta library used unique molecular identifiers. From the PCR reads, TCRdb called clonotypes with MiXCR, one entry per CDR3 protein. The table shows approximately 490,000 distinct CDR3 sequences, with about an eighth occurring only once. Sequencing used PBMCs from the stem cell graft donor, obtained from the stem cell graft. The chain recombines TRBV6-5 with TRBJ2-4, with 9 bases lining up with TRBD1. The TCR originated in a human donor who donated a stem cell graft to a child with combined immunodeficiency. CDR3 in amino acids: CASSYLGQGSGNIQYF. The CDR3 DNA reads TGTGCCAGCAGTTACCTGGGACAGGGTAGCGGGAACATTCAGTACTTC.